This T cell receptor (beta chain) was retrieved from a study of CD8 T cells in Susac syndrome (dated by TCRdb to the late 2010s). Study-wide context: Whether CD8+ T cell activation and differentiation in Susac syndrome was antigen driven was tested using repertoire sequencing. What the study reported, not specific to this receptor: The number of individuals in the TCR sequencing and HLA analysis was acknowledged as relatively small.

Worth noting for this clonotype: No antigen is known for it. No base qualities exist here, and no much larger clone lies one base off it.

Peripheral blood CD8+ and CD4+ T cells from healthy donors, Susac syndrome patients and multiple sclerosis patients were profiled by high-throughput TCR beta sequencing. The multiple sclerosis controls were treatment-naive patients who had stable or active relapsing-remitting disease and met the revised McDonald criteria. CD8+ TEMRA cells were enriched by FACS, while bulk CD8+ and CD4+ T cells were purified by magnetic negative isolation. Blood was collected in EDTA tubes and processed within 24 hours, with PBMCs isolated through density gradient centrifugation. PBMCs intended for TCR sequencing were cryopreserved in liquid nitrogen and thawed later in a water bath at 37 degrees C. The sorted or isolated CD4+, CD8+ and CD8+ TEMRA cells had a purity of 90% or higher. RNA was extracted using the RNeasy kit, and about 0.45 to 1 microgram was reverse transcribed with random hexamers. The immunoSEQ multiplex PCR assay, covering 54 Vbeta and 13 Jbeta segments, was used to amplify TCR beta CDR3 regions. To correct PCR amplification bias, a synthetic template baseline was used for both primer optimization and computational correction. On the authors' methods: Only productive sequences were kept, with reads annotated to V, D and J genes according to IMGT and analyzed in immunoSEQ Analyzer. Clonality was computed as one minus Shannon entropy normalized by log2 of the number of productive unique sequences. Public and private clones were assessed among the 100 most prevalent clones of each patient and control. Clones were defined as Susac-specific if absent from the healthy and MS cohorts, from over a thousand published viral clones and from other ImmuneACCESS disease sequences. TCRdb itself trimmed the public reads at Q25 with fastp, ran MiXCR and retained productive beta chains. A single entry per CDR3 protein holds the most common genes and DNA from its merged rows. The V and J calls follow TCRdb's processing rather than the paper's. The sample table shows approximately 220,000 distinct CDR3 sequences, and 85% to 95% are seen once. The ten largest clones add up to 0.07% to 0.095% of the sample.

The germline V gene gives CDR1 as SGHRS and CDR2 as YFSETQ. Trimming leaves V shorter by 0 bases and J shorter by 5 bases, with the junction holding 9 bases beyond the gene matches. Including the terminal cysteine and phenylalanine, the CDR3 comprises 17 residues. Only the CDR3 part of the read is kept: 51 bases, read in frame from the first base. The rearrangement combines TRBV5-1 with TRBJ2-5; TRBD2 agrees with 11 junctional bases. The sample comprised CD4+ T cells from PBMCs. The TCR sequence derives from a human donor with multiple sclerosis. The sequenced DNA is TGCGCCAGCAGCTTGGACGGTAGCGGGGGGGCCGGGGAGACCCAGTACTTC. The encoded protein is CASSLDGSGGAGETQYF. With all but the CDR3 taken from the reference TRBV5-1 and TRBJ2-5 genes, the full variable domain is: KAGVTQTPRYLIKTRGQQVTLSCSPISGHRSVSWYQQTPGQGLQFLFEYFSETQRNKGNFPGRFSGRQFSNSRSEMNVSTLELGDSALYLCASSLDGSGGAGETQYFGPGTRLLVL.